Below, one T cell receptor (beta chain) is given with its context. Its antigen is as yet unknown. The data originate from a study of T cells after yellow fever vaccination. Background on the study: Preparing low-cell-number fractions relied on SMART-Seq v4 Ultra Low Input.

Overall study findings and caveats: Faster peaking, at day 5 versus 15, marked a secondary response that was weaker. Repertoires obtained by FACS sorting could include abundant clonotypes that entered as contaminants from the bulk population. Subsequent to the booster, the majority of primary-vaccination clones reappeared (around 97% CD4, more than 70% CD8).

The CDR3 spans 13 residues. Germline lookup yields CDR1 SEHNR and CDR2 FQNEAQ (reference sequence). J lost 2 bases, V lost 10 bases, and 7 bases had no gene match. TCRdb re-called the 5' RACE reads with MiXCR, one entry per CDR3 protein. The profile shows nearly 300,000 distinct CDR3 sequences, roughly 9% of them singletons. The sequence was collected from a young man who received the YFV17D yellow fever vaccine. V is TRBV7-9 and J is TRBJ1-2, with 7 bases lining up with TRBD1. This specimen consisted of CD4+ T cells sorted from PBMCs, obtained 5 days after the yellow fever booster vaccination. CDR3 coding DNA: TGTGCCACGAGCCCGACAGGGAACTATGGCTACACCTTC. Translating gives CATSPTGNYGYTF.